The present T cell receptor (beta chain) was sequenced within a study of PD-1 blockade in classical Hodgkin lymphoma. Overall study results and limits: Patients with an early start, nivolumab under 1 year after ASCT, were excluded.

Germline CDR1 and CDR2: MNHEY and SVGAGI. The CDR3 is 14 residues long. Trimming stripped 0 bases from V and 0 bases from J, with 6 bases between. All patients relapsed after autologous stem cell transplantation, and brentuximab vedotin exposure varied. Repertoires were generated with immunoSEQ multiplex PCR, while TCRdb's copy carries only in-frame clones and drops some. The sample has tens of thousands of clones; 65% to 85% are singletons. As regards this clone: The antigen remains unidentified.

The sample here was peripheral blood mononuclear cells (PBMCs), taken at baseline. This clonotype was sampled from a human donor with classical Hodgkin lymphoma. This chain joins TRBV6-5 and TRBJ2-7, with D perhaps matching TRBD2 (6 bases). CDR3 sequence reads: CASSYSSGSYEQYF. DNA for the CDR3: TGTGCCAGCAGTTACTCTAGCGGCTCCTACGAGCAGTACTTC.